The rows below give T cell receptor beta chains drawn from one sample of a study of T cells in Graves' hyperthyroidism and ophthalmopathy. TCRdb re-analysed the multiplex PCR reads in MiXCR, keeping a single row per CDR3 protein. The repertoire holds under 250,000 distinct CDR3 sequences, with roughly a quarter as singletons. Sequenced sample: blood. All receptors derive from a woman in her 40s with Graves' ophthalmopathy. Both conserved end residues are trimmed from each CDR3.

>TRBJ2-7|TRBV11-2
ASSYTPGLAGVEQY
>TRBJ2-4|TRBV29-1
SVEDEAAAKNIQY
>TRBJ1-5|TRBV25-1
ASSEWTDQPQH
>TRBJ2-6|TRBV4-2
ASSQVGTGESSGANVLT
>TRBJ1-5|TRBV6-1
ASRETGVGQPQH
>TRBJ2-4|TRBV7-9
ASCLAGSDIQY
>TRBJ1-5|TRBV6-1
ASRKGRQSRVDNQPQH
>TRBJ1-1|TRBV6-4
ASSADRGMNTEAF
>TRBJ2-5|TRBV29-1
SVERVETQY
>TRBJ1-5|TRBV12-3/TRBV12-4
ASSATGGSGQPQH
>TRBJ1-2|TRBV5-5
ASSLVDSYGYT
>TRBJ1-6|TRBV6-2/TRBV6-3
ASSPRRGGIYGYNLPLH
>TRBJ2-7|TRBV12-3/TRBV12-4
ASSTSGRSYKQY
>TRBJ1-1|TRBV6-4
ASSGGANTEAF
>TRBJ2-7|TRBV28
ASSLFFYYEQY
>TRBJ1-1|TRBV2
ASSEGEGMNTEAF
>TRBJ1-1|TRBV6-5
ASSYERTGGGTEAF
>TRBJ2-7|TRBV7-9
ASSLVGTTYEQY
>TRBJ1-1|TRBV28
ASRQPQTHFEAF
>TRBJ2-5|TRBV11-2
ASSLNPGHQETQY
>TRBJ2-7|TRBV27
ASSSWDRGSYEQY
>TRBJ1-2|TRBV28
ASSTQGRHGYT
>TRBJ1-2|TRBV12-3/TRBV12-4
ASSLGKQGVSGYT
>TRBJ1-2|TRBV5-5
ASSSGASFGYT
>TRBJ2-5|TRBV24-1
ATSDPGTSGTVKETQY
>TRBJ2-7|TRBV20-1
SAPQGENYEQY
>TRBJ1-5|TRBV2
ASGRDNQPQH
>TRBJ2-7|TRBV3-1
ASSQEGRAPIKQY
>TRBJ2-7|TRBV10-3
AISESAHQGYEQY
>TRBJ2-4|TRBV6-1
ASSDGTGGGENIQY
>TRBJ2-7|TRBV28
ASRLGGLGVDEQY
>TRBJ1-2|TRBV28
ASSFFGYGYT
>TRBJ2-7|TRBV5-1
ASSLDAGGGGISYEQY
>TRBJ1-5|TRBV4-2
ASSQDLGQPQH
>TRBJ2-7|TRBV30
ASWTGEVGEQY
>TRBJ2-7|TRBV4-1
ASSQDRSGSSYEQY
>TRBJ1-6|TRBV6-1
ASSMGQGLSPLH
>TRBJ2-7|TRBV6-1
ASSEVQGAGSYEQY
>TRBJ1-2|TRBV12-3/TRBV12-4
ASSLGQGINYGYT
>TRBJ1-5|TRBV12-3/TRBV12-4
ASSILRDSQPQH
>TRBJ1-1|TRBV14
ASSQGIGNTEAF
>TRBJ1-6|TRBV20-1
SASGSSYNSPLH